This T cell receptor (beta chain) comes out of a study of breast tumors, draining lymph nodes, adjacent tissues. Axillary draining lymph nodes of breast cancer patients supplied the node samples. Using its own MiXCR run on the multiplex PCR reads, TCRdb lists one record per CDR3 protein. The sample lists 85,000 to 120,000 distinct CDR3 sequences, less than 40% occurring once. Trimming took off 0 bases at V and 4 bases at J, with 7 bases between the two ends. This CDR3 is built from 13 residues. Germline CDR1 SNHLY, CDR2 FYNNEI. This clonotype was obtained from a female donor with breast cancer. Some clones in this sample may be carry-over from other donors' samples. Sequenced material: axillary lymph node tissue. The rearrangement links TRBV2 to TRBJ2-7; D is ambiguous. In DNA, the CDR3 is TGTGCCAGCAGTGAAGCGCGCGAGTACGAGCAGTACTTC. This sequence encodes CASSEAREYEQYF.